Listed here is a single T cell receptor beta chain. The conserved phenylalanine or tryptophan is not found at the CDR3 terminus, so this likely reflects a read error. It is unclear where the CDR3 begins or ends on the DNA, so no DNA is shown, and the CDR3 is as TCRdb lists it. The source of the sample is a study of blood T cell repertoires in COVID-19. Including both end residues, the CDR3 is 12 amino acids long. This table comes from immunoSEQ multiplex PCR, and its TCRdb copy is limited to in-frame clones, with some not included. The table lists about 270,000 clones, roughly nine tenths of them singletons.

Sequenced sample: peripheral blood. The sequence was collected from a man in his sixties who had recovered from COVID-19. The chain links TRBV23-1 to TRBJ1-5; the table names TRBD1, a call not compared with the DNA. TRBV23-1 is labeled an ORF, and its function is uncertain. CDR3: CASTLRMQVGHL.